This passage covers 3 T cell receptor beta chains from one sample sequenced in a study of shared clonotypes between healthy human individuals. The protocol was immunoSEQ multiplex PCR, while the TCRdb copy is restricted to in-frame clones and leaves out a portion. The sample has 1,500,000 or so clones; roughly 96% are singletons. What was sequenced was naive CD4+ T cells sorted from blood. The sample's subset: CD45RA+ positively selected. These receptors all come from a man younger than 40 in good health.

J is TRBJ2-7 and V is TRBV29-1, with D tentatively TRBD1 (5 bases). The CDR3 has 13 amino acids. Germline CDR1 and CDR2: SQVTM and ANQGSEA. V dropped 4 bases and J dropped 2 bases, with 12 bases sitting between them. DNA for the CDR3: TGCAGCGTTGGGGGCAGAAGAACCTACGAGCAGTACTTC. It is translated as CSVGGRRTYEQYF.

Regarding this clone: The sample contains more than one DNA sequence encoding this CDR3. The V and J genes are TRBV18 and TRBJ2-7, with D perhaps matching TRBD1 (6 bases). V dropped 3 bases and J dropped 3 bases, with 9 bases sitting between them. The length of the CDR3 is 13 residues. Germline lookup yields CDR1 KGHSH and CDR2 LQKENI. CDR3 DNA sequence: TGTGCCAGCTCACCTGGGGGCAGCTACGAGCAGTACTTC. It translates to CASSPGGSYEQYF.

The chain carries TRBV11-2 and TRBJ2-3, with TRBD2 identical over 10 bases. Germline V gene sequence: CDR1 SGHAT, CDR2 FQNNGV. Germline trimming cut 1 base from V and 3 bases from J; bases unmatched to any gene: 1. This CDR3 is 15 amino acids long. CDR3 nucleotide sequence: TGTGCCAGCAGCTTAGGAGCGGGGGGGACAGATACGCAGTATTTT. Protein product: CASSLGAGGTDTQYF. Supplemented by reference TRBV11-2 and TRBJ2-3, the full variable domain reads EAGVAQSPRYKIIEKRQSVAFWCNPISGHATLYWYQQILGQGPKLLIQFQNNGVVDDSQLPKDRFSAERLKGVDSTLKIQPAKLEDSAVYLCASSLGAGGTDTQYFGPGTRLTVL.